The following is a T cell receptor (beta chain) sequence with its context. Antigen specificity is unknown. This sample was taken from a study of blood T cells in healthy people across ages. Next came a second PCR, run for about 7 to 12 cycles, which used a sample-barcoded 5' primer along with a J-beta primer mix. TCRdb processed the 5' RACE reads anew with MiXCR; each CDR3 protein has one entry. Altogether just under 900,000 distinct CDR3 sequences are present, under 35% being singletons, with the ten largest covering around a sixth. Study-wide points: Age showed a roughly linear inverse relationship with TCR beta diversity per million T cells. Diversity was higher, and naive CD4+ cells more numerous, in long-lived donors than in aged donors. Naive T cell percentage showed a strong correlation with the diversity of TCR beta.

V lost 0 bases and J 4 bases, leaving 10 bases between the germline ends. Germline V gives CDR1 LGHNA, CDR2 YNFKEQ. The CDR3 is made up of 14 amino acids. There were at least 6 micrograms of total RNA extracted from every sample. J is TRBJ2-7 and V is TRBV4-2; D may be TRBD1 (6 bases). Material: blood. This sequence originates from an elderly woman in good health. The CDR3: CASSQDVRGYEQYF. DNA for the CDR3: TGTGCCAGCAGCCAAGATGTCAGGGGTTACGAGCAGTACTTC.